This T cell receptor (beta chain) emerged from a study of cytomegalovirus exposure and HLA in healthy donors. Study results and caveats: In an earlier analysis, in 540 or so donors, most V segments appeared productive either ~87% or ~30% of the time.

This clone was detected only once. The antigen remains undetermined. V lost 7 bases and J 9 bases, leaving 13 bases between the germline ends. The CDR3 has 12 amino acids. The germline gives CDR1 MDHEN, CDR2 SYDVKM. The PCR employed 60 Vbeta primers together with 13 Jbeta primers. The table came from immunoSEQ multiplex PCR; TCRdb's copy has only in-frame clones and leaves some out. The sample shows 150,000 to 200,000 clones, around 83% of them seen only once. This sequence originates from a man aged 40-55 years in good health and CMV-seropositive. This rearrangement joins TRBV28 to TRBJ1-5, with D perhaps matching TRBD1 (6 bases). The sample taken for sequencing was PBMCs. CDR3 region: CASILGGGPQHF. CDR3 sequence (DNA): TGTGCCAGCATCTTGGGAGGGGGGCCCCAGCATTTT.